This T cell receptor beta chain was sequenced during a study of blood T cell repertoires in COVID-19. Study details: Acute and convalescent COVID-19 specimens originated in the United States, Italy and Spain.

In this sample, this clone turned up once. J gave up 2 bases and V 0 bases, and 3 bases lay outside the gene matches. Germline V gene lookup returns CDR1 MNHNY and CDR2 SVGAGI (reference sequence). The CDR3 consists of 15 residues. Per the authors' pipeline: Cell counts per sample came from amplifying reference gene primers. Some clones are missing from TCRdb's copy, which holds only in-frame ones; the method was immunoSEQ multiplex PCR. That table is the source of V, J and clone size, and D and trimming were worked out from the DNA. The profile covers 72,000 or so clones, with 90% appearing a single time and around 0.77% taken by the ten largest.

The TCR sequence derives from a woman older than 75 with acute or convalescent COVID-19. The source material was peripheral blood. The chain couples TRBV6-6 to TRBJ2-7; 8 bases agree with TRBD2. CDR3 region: CASSYSAGGAYEQYF. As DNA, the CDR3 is TGTGCCAGCAGTTACTCCGCGGGAGGTGCCTACGAGCAGTACTTC.